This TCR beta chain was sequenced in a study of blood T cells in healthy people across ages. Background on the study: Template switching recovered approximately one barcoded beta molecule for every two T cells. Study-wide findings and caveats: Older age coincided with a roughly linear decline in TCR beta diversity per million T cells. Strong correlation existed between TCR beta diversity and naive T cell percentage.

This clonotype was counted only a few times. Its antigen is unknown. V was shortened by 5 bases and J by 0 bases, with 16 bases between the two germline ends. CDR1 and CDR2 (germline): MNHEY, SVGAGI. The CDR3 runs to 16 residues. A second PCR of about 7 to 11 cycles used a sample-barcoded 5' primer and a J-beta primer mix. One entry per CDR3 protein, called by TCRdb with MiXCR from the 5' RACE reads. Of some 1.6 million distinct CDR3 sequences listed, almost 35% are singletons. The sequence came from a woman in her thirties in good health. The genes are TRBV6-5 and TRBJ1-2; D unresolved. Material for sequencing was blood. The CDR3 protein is CASSPLTDGANYGYTF. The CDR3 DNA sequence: TGTGCCAGCAGTCCTCTAACGGACGGAGCTAACTATGGCTACACCTTC.